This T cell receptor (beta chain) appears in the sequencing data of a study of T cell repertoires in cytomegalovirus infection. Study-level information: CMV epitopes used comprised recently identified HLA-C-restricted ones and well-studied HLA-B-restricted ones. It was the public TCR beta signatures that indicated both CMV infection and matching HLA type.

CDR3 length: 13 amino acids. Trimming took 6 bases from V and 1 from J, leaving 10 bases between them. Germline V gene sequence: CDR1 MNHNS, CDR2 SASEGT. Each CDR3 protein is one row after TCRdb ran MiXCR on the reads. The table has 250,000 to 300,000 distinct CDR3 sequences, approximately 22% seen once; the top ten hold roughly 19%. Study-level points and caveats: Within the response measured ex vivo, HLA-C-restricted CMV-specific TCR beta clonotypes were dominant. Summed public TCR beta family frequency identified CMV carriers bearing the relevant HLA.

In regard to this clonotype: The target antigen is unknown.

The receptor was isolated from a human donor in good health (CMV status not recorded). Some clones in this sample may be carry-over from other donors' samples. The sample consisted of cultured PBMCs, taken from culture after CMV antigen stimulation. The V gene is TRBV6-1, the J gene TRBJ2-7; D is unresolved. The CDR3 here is CASSDGPSYEQYF. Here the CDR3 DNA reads TGTGCCAGCAGCGACGGACCTTCCTACGAGCAGTACTTC.